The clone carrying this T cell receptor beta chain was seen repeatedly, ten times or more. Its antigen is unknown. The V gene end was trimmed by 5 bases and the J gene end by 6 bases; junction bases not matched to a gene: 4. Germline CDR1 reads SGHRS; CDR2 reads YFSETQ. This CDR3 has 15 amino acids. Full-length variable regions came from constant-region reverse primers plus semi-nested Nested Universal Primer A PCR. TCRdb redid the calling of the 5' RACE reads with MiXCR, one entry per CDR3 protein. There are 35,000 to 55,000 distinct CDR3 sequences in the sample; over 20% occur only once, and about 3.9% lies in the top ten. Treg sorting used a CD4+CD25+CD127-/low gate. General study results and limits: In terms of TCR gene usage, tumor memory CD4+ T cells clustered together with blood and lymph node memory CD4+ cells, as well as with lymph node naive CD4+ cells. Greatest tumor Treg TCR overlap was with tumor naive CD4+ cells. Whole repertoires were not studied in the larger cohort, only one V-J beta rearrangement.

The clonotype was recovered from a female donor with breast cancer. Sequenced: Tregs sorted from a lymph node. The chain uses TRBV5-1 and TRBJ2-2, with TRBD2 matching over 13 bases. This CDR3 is CASRIGLAGAGELFF. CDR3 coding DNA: TGCGCCAGCAGAATCGGACTAGCGGGAGCCGGGGAGCTGTTTTTT.